This T cell receptor beta chain derives from a study of shared clonotypes between healthy human individuals. Study-level background: Used for every donor were three CD4 naive, three CD4 memory, two CD8 naive and one CD8 memory plate.

Negatively enriched CD4+ T cells were divided by CD45RA into naive and memory. The germline V gene encodes CDR1 MNHEY and CDR2 SMNVEV (reference sequence). This CDR3 is 16 amino acids long. Trimming shortened V by 6 bases and J by 10 bases, and 28 bases separated the two germline ends. TCRdb's copy holds only in-frame clones and misses some; the assay was immunoSEQ multiplex PCR. This sample has 730,000 or so clones, with about three quarters found just once. V and J are TRBV27 and TRBJ2-7; D gene uncertain. This clonotype was sampled from a woman aged 30 to 39 in good health. The sequenced sample was memory CD4+ T cells sorted from blood. Sample subset: CD45RA-negative fraction. For the CDR3, the DNA is TGTGCCAGCAGCTCCCTTGTAGGGCCACTCGACATCCCCCAGTACTTC. This encodes CASSSLVGPLDIPQYF.